This TCR beta chain was sequenced for a study of shared clonotypes between healthy human individuals. The overall study: Plates per donor: three CD4 naive, three CD4 memory, two CD8 naive, one CD8 memory.

Only in-frame clones appear in the TCRdb table, and some are missing; sequencing was by immunoSEQ multiplex PCR. The sample has millions of clones, 85% to 95% seen once. The CDR3 consists of 15 residues. The ends were cut back, 2 bases at V and 4 bases at J, with 14 bases in the middle. The germline gives CDR1 MNHEY, CDR2 SVGAGI. This chain connects TRBV6-5 to TRBJ1-2; a possible D gene is TRBD1 (6 bases). The TCR was taken from a young man in good health. What was sequenced was naive CD4+ T cells sorted from blood. Documented subset: CD45RA+ positively selected. CDR3 in DNA: TGTGCCAGCAGTTACCTTAGAGGGGGTTCCTATGGCTACACCTTC. Its protein product is CASSYLRGGSYGYTF.